The 17 T cell receptor beta chains given below trace back to one sample, sequenced in a study of response to subunit inactivated influenza vaccine. Via MiXCR, TCRdb re-called the RT-PCR reads, giving one row per CDR3 protein. This table holds about 780,000 distinct CDR3 sequences, approximately 18% found once. This sample comprised PBMCs from blood, obtained 4 to 6 days after vaccination. The source is a man over 45 who received an inactivated influenza vaccine.

This clonotype has just a few counts. The V call is TRBV10-3, the J call TRBJ2-4, with 7 bases aligning to TRBD2. Looked up from germline, CDR1 is ENHRY and CDR2 is SYGVKD. The V gene end was trimmed by 2 bases and the J gene end by 2 bases; junction bases not matched to a gene: 3. The CDR3 has 15 residues. In nucleotides, the CDR3 is TGTGCCATCAGTGAGAGAAGCGGGACCAAAAACATTCAGTACTTC. It is translated as CAISERSGTKNIQYF.

In this sample, this clonotype turned up many times. CDR3 in amino acids: CASRFLTGAMDTQYF. In nucleotides, the CDR3 is TGCGCCAGCAGATTCCTTACGGGAGCAATGGATACGCAGTATTTT. The chain recombines TRBV5-1 with TRBJ2-3; TRBD2 might be the D (6 bases). The CDR3 runs 15 residues. Germline V gene data show CDR1 as SGHRS and CDR2 as YFSETQ. The V gene lost 5 bases and the J gene lost 6 bases, with 19 bases spanning the gap.

This clonotype was picked up a small number of times. J is TRBJ2-3 and V is TRBV4-3, with D hard to call. Trimming took 0 bases from V and 4 from J, leaving 11 bases between them. Germline-derived CDR1 and CDR2 are LGHNA and YSLEER. The CDR3 loop spans 15 amino acids. DNA of the CDR3: TGCGCCAGCAGCCAAGATGGGATTAGGGCAGATACGCAGTATTTT. This codes for CASSQDGIRADTQYF.

The chain joins TRBV7-2 to TRBJ2-7; 9 bases fit TRBD1. CDR3 size: 16 residues. The V and J ends lost 1 base and 4 bases, in that order; junction bases with no gene match: 8. The germline V gene encodes CDR1 SGHTA and CDR2 FQGNSA. The CDR3 loop reads CASSLEGGQGEYEQYF. The CDR3 DNA reads as TGTGCCAGCAGCTTAGAAGGGGGACAGGGAGAATACGAGCAGTACTTC.

The rearrangement joins TRBV20-1 to TRBJ1-4; 7 bases line up with TRBD1. CDR1 DFQATT and CDR2 SNEGSKA come from the germline V gene (reference sequence). The CDR3 is made up of 13 amino acids. V trimming: 5 bases; J trimming: 2 bases; junction bases outside the gene matches: 2. The CDR3 protein is CSAEQGTNEKLFF. CDR3 in DNA: TGCAGTGCTGAACAGGGGACTAATGAAAAACTGTTTTTT.

This clonotype was seen only a few times. The chain's CDR3 is CSARLAGKPYEQYF. The CDR3 DNA follows: TGCAGCGCCAGACTAGCGGGGAAACCCTACGAGCAGTACTTC. V usage is TRBV29-1 and J usage is TRBJ2-7, with 11 bases aligning to TRBD2. V shed 7 bases and J 2 bases; nucleotides not matched to a gene: 7. The germline V gene encodes CDR1 SQVTM and CDR2 ANQGSEA. This CDR3 comprises 14 residues.

This clonotype appeared a few times. V usage is TRBV2 and J usage is TRBJ2-7, with D maybe TRBD2 (5 bases). Trimming pared 8 bases from V and 6 bases from J, leaving 14 bases between. This CDR3 is 12 amino acids long. Per germline, CDR1 SNHLY and CDR2 FYNNEI. Here the CDR3 DNA reads TGTGCCAGCTTCGAGGGATTGAGCGAGCAGTACTTC. It is translated as CASFEGLSEQYF.

This clonotype was counted a few times. The chain is built from TRBV11-2 and TRBJ1-1, with no clear D. V lost 5 bases to trimming and J lost 1 base, with 5 bases between them. The CDR3 covers 12 residues. CDR1 and CDR2 (germline): SGHAT, FQNNGV. This chain's CDR3 is CASSPWNTEAFF. The CDR3 DNA follows: TGTGCCAGCAGCCCGTGGAACACTGAAGCTTTCTTT.

The chain couples TRBV25-1 to TRBJ1-4; TRBD1 matches at 7 bases. Looked up from germline, CDR1 is MGHDK and CDR2 is SYGVNS. The CDR3 totals 15 residues. The trim removed 2 bases at V and 7 bases at J, leaving 7 bases unmatched. In DNA, the CDR3 is TGTGCCAGCAGTGAAACAGGGGAGGTCCGTGAAAAACTGTTTTTT. It encodes CASSETGEVREKLFF.

The chain joins TRBV20-1 to TRBJ2-5, with a weak D call TRBD1 (6 bases). Trimming cost V 4 bases and J 1 base, with 16 bases left between them. The CDR3 has 15 residues. Germline lookup yields CDR1 DFQATT and CDR2 SNEGSKA (reference sequence). The CDR3 region is CSAIGTPSLQETQYF. The CDR3 bases are TGCAGTGCTATAGGGACACCGAGCCTCCAAGAGACCCAGTACTTC.

This rearrangement joins TRBV5-6 to TRBJ2-4; 8 bases are shared with TRBD1. The germline V gene encodes CDR1 SGHDT and CDR2 YYEEEE. There are 12 residues in the CDR3. V was clipped by 7 bases and J by 4 bases; unmatched bases: 1. CDR3: CASGDRKNIQYF. CDR3 nucleotide sequence: TGTGCCAGCGGGGACAGGAAAAACATTCAGTACTTC.

This clonotype appeared a few times. CDR3 loop: CASTNREGYGYTF. CDR3 nucleotides: TGTGCCAGCACGAACAGGGAGGGGTATGGCTACACCTTC. This rearrangement joins TRBV27 to TRBJ1-2; D might be TRBD1 (6 bases). Trimming took off 7 bases at V and 5 bases at J, with 14 bases between the two ends. Germline values: CDR1 MNHEY, CDR2 SMNVEV (reference sequence). The CDR3 spans 13 residues.

The chain links TRBV20-1 to TRBJ2-1; perhaps TRBD1 as D (6 bases). Per the germline V gene, CDR1 is DFQATT and CDR2 is SNEGSKA (reference sequence). CDR3 size: 16 residues. Trimming removed 6 bases at V and 5 bases at J, with 23 bases between. This chain's CDR3 is CSAPIGYRVPDNEQFF. The DNA for the CDR3 is TGCAGTGCCCCAATAGGATACAGGGTCCCTGACAATGAGCAGTTCTTC.

This clonotype has more than one count but fewer than ten. J is TRBJ2-3 and V is TRBV20-1; TRBD2 matches at 11 bases. The CDR3 has 15 amino acids. Losses at the gene ends were 5 bases for V and 1 base for J; bases not matched to a gene: 5. Germline loops: CDR1 DFQATT, CDR2 SNEGSKA (reference sequence). Here the CDR3 reads CSAELAGGRTDTQYF. In nucleotides, the CDR3 is TGCAGTGCTGAGCTAGCGGGAGGCCGCACAGATACGCAGTATTTT.

This clonotype was counted a few times. This chain connects TRBV20-1 to TRBJ2-3; tentative D call: TRBD2 (6 bases). Between the trimmed V and J ends, which lost 5 bases and 3 bases, there was a span of 12 bases. CDR3 length: 13 residues. CDR1 DFQATT and CDR2 SNEGSKA come from the germline V gene (reference sequence). The CDR3 spells CSAFPGLTDTQYF. CDR3 bases: TGCAGTGCTTTCCCGGGACTTACAGATACGCAGTATTTT.

This rearrangement joins TRBV27 to TRBJ1-1; 9 bases fit TRBD1. With V trimmed by 3 bases and J by 4 bases, 6 bases remained unmatched. The CDR3 spans 15 residues. In germline, CDR1 is MNHEY, CDR2 SMNVEV (reference sequence). CDR3 residues: CASSLSGTGFTEAFF. The CDR3 coding sequence is TGTGCCAGCAGTTTGTCCGGGACAGGGTTCACTGAAGCTTTCTTT.

This clonotype was seen only a few times. CDR3 sequence (DNA): TGTGCCAGCAGCTTAGGGCTTGGGAAGGGCAATCAGCCCCAGCATTTT. Amino acid sequence: CASSLGLGKGNQPQHF. This chain joins TRBV7-2 and TRBJ1-5, with D uncertain. Trimming removed 1 base at V and 2 bases at J, with 12 bases between. This CDR3 comprises 16 residues. CDR1 and CDR2 (germline): SGHTA, FQGNSA.